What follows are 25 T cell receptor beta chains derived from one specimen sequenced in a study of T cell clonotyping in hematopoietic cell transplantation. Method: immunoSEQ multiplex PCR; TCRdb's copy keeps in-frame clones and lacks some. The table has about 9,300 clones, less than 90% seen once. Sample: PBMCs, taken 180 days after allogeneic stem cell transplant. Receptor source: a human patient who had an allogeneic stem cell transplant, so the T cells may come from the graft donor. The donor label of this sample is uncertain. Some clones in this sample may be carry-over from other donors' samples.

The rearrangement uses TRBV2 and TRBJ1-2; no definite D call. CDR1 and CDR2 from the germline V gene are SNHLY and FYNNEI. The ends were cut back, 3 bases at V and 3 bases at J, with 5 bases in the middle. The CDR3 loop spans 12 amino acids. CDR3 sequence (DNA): TGTGCCAGCAGTGACAGTGACTATGGCTACACCTTC. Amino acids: CASSDSDYGYTF.

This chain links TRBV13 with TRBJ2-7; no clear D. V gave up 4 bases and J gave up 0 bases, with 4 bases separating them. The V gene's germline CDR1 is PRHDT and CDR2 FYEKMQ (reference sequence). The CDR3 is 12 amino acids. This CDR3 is CASSSSSYEQYF. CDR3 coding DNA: TGTGCCAGCAGCTCTTCCTCCTACGAGCAGTACTTC.

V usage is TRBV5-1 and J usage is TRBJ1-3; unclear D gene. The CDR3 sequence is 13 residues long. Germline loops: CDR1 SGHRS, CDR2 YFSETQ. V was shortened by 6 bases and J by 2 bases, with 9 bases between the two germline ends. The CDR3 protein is CASTLMPGNTIYF. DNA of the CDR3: TGCGCCAGCACTCTGATGCCTGGAAACACCATATATTTT.

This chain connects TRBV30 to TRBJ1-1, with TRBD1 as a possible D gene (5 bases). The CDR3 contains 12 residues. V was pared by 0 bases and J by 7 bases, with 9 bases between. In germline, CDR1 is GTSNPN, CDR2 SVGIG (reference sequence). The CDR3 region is CAWSVRRVEAFF. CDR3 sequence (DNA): TGTGCCTGGAGTGTACGCAGGGTTGAAGCTTTCTTT.

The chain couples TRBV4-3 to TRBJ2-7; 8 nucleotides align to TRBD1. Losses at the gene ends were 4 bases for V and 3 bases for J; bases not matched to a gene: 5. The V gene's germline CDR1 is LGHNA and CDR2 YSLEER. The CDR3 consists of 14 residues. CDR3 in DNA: TGCGCCAGCAGCCTGGATGGGACAGGCTACGAGCAGTACTTC. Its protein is CASSLDGTGYEQYF.

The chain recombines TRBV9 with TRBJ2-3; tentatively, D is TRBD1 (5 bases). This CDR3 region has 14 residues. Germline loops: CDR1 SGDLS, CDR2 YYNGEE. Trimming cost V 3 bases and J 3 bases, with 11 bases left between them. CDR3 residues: CASSAQVGTDTQYF. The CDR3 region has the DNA TGTGCCAGCAGCGCACAGGTGGGAACAGATACGCAGTATTTT.

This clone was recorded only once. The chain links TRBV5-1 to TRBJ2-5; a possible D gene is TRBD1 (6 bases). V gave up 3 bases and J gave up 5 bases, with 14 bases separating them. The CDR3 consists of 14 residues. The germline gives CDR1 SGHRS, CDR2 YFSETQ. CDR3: CASSSQTQGETQYF. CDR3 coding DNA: TGCGCCAGCAGCTCCCAAACCCAGGGGGAGACCCAGTACTTC.

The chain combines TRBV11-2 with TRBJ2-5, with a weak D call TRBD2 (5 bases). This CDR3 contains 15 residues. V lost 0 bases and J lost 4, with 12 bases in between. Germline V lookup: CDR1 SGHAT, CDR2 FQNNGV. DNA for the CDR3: TGTGCCAGCAGCTTAGAGTGGGGAGAGCGAGAGACCCAGTACTTC. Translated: CASSLEWGERETQYF.

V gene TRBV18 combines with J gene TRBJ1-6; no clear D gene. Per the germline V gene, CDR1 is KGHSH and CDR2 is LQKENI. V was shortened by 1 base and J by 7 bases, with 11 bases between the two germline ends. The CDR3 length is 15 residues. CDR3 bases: TGTGCCAGCTCACCACGGACGGAATCCAATTCACCCCTCCACTTT. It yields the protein CASSPRTESNSPLHF.

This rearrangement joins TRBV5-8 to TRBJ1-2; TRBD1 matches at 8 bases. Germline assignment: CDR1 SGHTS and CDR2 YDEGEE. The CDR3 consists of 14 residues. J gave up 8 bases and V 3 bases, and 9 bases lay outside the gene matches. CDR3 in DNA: TGTGCCAGCAGCTCGGTCCAGGGGGCAATGGGCTACACCTTC. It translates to CASSSVQGAMGYTF. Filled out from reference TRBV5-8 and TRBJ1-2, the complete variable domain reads EAGVTQSPTHLIKTRGQQATLRCSPISGHTSVYWYQQALGLGLQFLLWYDEGEERNRGNFPPRFSGRQFPNYSSELNVNALELEDSALYLCASSSVQGAMGYTFGSGTRLTVV.

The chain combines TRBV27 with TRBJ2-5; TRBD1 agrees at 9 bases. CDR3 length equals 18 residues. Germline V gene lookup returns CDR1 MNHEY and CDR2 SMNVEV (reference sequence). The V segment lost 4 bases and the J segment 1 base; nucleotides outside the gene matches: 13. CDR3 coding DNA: TGTGCCAGCAGTTACTCAGGACAGGGGTCCGTACTCCAAGAGACCCAGTACTTC. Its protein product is CASSYSGQGSVLQETQYF.

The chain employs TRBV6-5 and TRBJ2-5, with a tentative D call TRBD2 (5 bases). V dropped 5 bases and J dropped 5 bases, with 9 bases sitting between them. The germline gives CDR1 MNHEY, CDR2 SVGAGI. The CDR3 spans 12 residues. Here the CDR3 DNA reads TGTGCCAGCAGTCGCAGGAGGGAGACCCAGTACTTC. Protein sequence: CASSRRRETQYF.

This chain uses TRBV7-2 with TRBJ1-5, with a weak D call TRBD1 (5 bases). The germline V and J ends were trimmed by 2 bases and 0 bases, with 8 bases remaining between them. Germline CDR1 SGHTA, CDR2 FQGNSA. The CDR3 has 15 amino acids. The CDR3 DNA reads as TGTGCCAGCAGCTTACGAGGGGATAGCAATCAGCCCCAGCATTTT. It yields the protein CASSLRGDSNQPQHF.

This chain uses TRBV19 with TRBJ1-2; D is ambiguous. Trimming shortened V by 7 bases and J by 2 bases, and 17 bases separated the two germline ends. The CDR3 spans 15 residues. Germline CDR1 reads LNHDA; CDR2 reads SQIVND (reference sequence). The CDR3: CASMKAGGVNYGYTF. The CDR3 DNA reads TGTGCCAGTATGAAGGCTGGTGGGGTGAACTATGGCTACACCTTC.

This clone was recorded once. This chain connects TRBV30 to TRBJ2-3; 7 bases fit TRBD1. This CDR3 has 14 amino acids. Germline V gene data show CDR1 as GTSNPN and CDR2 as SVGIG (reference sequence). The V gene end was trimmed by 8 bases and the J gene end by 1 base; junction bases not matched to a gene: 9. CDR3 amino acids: CAASGTAGTDTQYF. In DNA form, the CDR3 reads TGTGCCGCTTCCGGGACAGCTGGCACAGATACGCAGTATTTT.

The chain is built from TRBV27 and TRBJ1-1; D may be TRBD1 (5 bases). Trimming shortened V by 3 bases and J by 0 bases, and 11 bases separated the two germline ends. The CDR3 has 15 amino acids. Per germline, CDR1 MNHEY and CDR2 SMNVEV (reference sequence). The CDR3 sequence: CASSLIGTMNTEAFF. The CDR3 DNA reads TGTGCCAGCAGTTTGATTGGGACTATGAACACTGAAGCTTTCTTT.

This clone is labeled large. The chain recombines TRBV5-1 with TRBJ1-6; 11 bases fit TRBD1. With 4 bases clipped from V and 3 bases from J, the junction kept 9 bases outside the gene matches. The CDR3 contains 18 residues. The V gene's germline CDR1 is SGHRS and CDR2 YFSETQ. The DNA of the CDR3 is TGCGCCAGCAGCCCGGGACAGGGGGTCGGAGGCTATAATTCACCCCTCCACTTT. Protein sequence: CASSPGQGVGGYNSPLHF.

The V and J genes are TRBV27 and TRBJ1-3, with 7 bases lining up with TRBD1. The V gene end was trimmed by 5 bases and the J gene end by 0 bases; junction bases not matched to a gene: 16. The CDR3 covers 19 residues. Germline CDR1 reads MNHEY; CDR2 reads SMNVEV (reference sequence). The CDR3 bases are TGTGCCAGCAGTCCCTTATCATTTACAGGGGCCGGCTCTGGAAACACCATATATTTT. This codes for CASSPLSFTGAGSGNTIYF.

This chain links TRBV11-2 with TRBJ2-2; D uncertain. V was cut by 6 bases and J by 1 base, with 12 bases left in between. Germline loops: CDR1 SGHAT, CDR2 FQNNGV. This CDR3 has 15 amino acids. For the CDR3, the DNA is TGTGCCAGCAGATCGGACCCTGGGAACACCGGGGAGCTGTTTTTT. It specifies CASRSDPGNTGELFF.

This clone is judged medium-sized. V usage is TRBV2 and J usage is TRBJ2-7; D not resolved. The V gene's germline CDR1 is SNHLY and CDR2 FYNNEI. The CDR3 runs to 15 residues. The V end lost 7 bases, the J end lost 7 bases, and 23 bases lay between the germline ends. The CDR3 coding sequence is TGTGCCAGCAACCGAGGTGACATATCGCCGGGTGAGCAGTACTTC. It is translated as CASNRGDISPGEQYF.

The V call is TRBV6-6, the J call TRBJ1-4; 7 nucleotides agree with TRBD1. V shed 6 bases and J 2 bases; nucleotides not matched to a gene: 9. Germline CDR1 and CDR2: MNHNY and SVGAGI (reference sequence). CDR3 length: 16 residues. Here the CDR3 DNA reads TGTGCCAGCAGCTATGACAGGGCAGGCACTAATGAAAAACTGTTTTTT. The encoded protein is CASSYDRAGTNEKLFF.

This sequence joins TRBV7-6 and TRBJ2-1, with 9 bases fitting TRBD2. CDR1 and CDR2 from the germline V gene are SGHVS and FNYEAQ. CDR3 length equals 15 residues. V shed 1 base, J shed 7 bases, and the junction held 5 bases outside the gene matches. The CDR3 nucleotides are TGTGCCAGCAGCTTAGTAGCGGGGGCTTGGAATGAGCAGTTCTTC. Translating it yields CASSLVAGAWNEQFF.

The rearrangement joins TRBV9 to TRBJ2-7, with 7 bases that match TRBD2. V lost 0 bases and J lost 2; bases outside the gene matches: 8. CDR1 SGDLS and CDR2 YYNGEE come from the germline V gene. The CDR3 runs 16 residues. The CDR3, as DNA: TGTGCCAGCAGCGTAGATCCCAGCGGGAACACCTACGAGCAGTACTTC. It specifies CASSVDPSGNTYEQYF.

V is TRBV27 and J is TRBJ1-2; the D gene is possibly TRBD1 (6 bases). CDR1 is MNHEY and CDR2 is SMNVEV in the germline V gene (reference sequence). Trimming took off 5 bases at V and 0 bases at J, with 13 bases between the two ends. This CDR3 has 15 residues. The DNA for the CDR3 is TGTGCCAGCAGTCCCATGACAGGAGCTAACTATGGCTACACCTTC. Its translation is CASSPMTGANYGYTF.

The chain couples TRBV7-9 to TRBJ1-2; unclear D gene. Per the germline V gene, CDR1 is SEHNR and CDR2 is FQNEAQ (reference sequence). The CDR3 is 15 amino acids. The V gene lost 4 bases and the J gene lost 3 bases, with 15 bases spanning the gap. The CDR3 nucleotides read TGTGCCAGCAGCTCCCCTGGAAGTTGGGACTATGGCTACACCTTC. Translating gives CASSSPGSWDYGYTF.